This entry describes one T cell receptor beta chain. Its specificity is unknown. The sample originates from a study of cytomegalovirus exposure and HLA in healthy donors. For the study at large: It was reported in a later analysis that the same platform had been used for the 120 or so validation repertoires as for the approximately 730 first-cohort repertoires. Study-wide results and caveats: In vitro checks showed that a few CMV-associated chains really do target CMV antigens. In a later analysis, first-cohort TCR clusters were found to tend to co-occur in the 130 or so validation repertoires.

The CDR3 consists of 13 residues. Clones were sequenced by immunoSEQ multiplex PCR, and TCRdb holds only the in-frame ones, with some missing. Among 200,000 to 300,000 clones listed, 75% to 90% were seen once. The sequenced sample consisted of PBMCs. This receptor was identified in a woman in her 30s in good health and CMV-seropositive. The chain uses TRBV21-1 and TRBJ2-5; TRBD1, the table's D call, was not compared with the DNA. TRBV21-1 is deemed a pseudogene. The CDR3 DNA is TGTGCCAGCAGCGCGGACAGGGCGGAGACCCAGTACTTC. Translated, it gives CASSADRAETQYF.